These 27 T cell receptor beta chains share one sample of origin, sequenced in a study of spatial heterogeneity in lung cancer. Time point: sample taken at primary tumor resection. TCRdb reanalysed the 5' RACE reads using MiXCR and keeps one entry per CDR3 protein. The sample holds around 1,600 distinct CDR3 sequences; 5.3% are singletons and the top ten take roughly a fifth. The specimen was normal lung tissue next to the tumor, collected at surgery. These receptors all stem from a female donor with early-stage non-small cell lung cancer.

Within the sample, this clonotype is medium-sized (0.01 to 0.1%). This sequence joins TRBV10-3 and TRBJ2-1, with 7 bases identical to TRBD1. Looked up from germline, CDR1 is ENHRY and CDR2 is SYGVKD. Trimming removed 10 bases from V and 1 base from J; junction bases left unmatched: 10. The CDR3 contains 15 residues. The CDR3 loop reads CATLRQGGSYNEQFF. The CDR3 DNA sequence: TGTGCCACGTTAAGACAGGGCGGGTCCTACAATGAGCAGTTCTTC.

This clonotype occurred many times. This sequence joins TRBV6-6 and TRBJ1-6; D is undetermined. This CDR3 has 14 residues. The ends were cut back, 4 bases at V and 7 bases at J, with 11 bases in the middle. Per germline, CDR1 MNHNY and CDR2 SVGAGI (reference sequence). CDR3 residues: CASSSDRVNSPLHF. CDR3 sequence (DNA): TGTGCCAGCAGTTCCGATCGTGTAAATTCACCCCTCCACTTT.

This clonotype is categorized as medium-sized. The chain carries TRBV20-1 and TRBJ2-3; 8 bases match TRBD1. This CDR3 spans 13 amino acids. Losses at the gene ends were 5 bases for V and 1 base for J; bases not matched to a gene: 2. Germline V gives CDR1 DFQATT, CDR2 SNEGSKA (reference sequence). Here the CDR3 DNA reads TGCAGTGCTGGACAGGGAGGCACAGATACGCAGTATTTT. This encodes CSAGQGGTDTQYF.

This clonotype qualifies as medium-sized. The chain joins TRBV6-5 to TRBJ2-1; 7 bases line up with TRBD2. Germline V gene data show CDR1 as MNHEY and CDR2 as SVGAGI. The CDR3 has 15 residues. V was clipped by 7 bases and J by 2 bases; unmatched bases: 8. The CDR3 loop reads CASTPGGGPYNEQFF. The DNA of the CDR3 is TGTGCCAGCACCCCTGGGGGGGGTCCCTACAATGAGCAGTTCTTC.

In this sample, this clonotype is medium-sized. The rearrangement links TRBV4-1 to TRBJ2-5; 8 bases are shared with TRBD1. The trim removed 1 base at V and 5 bases at J, leaving 12 bases unmatched. The CDR3 has 17 residues. Germline V gives CDR1 MGHRA, CDR2 YSYEKL. As DNA, the CDR3 is TGCGCCAGCAGCCAAGTTGCGGAACGGACAGGGAGGGAGACCCAGTACTTC. This sequence encodes CASSQVAERTGRETQYF.

In its sample, this clonotype is medium-sized. CDR3 sequence: CSARDRVRAEAFF. The DNA of the CDR3 is TGCAGCGCTAGGGACAGGGTGAGGGCTGAAGCTTTCTTT. This chain joins TRBV29-1 and TRBJ1-1; 9 nucleotides line up with TRBD1. The germline gives CDR1 SQVTM, CDR2 ANQGSEA. This CDR3 has 13 residues. With V trimmed by 7 bases and J by 6 bases, 9 bases remained unmatched.

Judged by abundance, this clonotype is large. This rearrangement joins TRBV20-1 to TRBJ2-3; D is perhaps TRBD2 (7 bases). There are 15 residues in the CDR3. CDR1 DFQATT and CDR2 SNEGSKA come from the germline V gene (reference sequence). V gave up 7 bases and J gave up 4 bases, with 21 bases separating them. The CDR3 spells CSGLGSPGGPDTQYF. The DNA of the CDR3 is TGCAGTGGCCTGGGGAGTCCGGGGGGCCCAGATACGCAGTATTTT.

By sample fraction, this clonotype is medium-sized. The chain recombines TRBV12-3 or TRBV12-4 with TRBJ2-1; the match to TRBD2 covers 7 bases. V lost 4 bases and J lost 0; bases outside the gene matches: 3. This CDR3 is 15 amino acids long. CDR3 coding DNA: TGTGCCAGCAGTTCAAGCGGGGCCTCCTACAATGAGCAGTTCTTC. This sequence encodes CASSSSGASYNEQFF.

By proportion, this clonotype is medium-sized. The CDR3 loop is CASSGQGDNSPLHF. The CDR3 region has the DNA TGTGCCAGTAGTGGACAGGGGGATAATTCACCCCTCCACTTT. The rearrangement links TRBV19 to TRBJ1-6; TRBD1 aligns across 10 bases. After removal of 5 bases from V and 5 bases from J, the junction contained 0 bases not matched to a gene. Germline assignment: CDR1 LNHDA and CDR2 SQIVND (reference sequence). The CDR3 contains 14 residues.

By proportion, this clonotype is medium-sized. The chain links TRBV3-1 to TRBJ1-2; D might be TRBD1 (6 bases). Trimming cost V 0 bases and J 8 bases, with 10 bases left between them. The CDR3 runs to 13 residues. Germline-derived CDR1 and CDR2 are LGHDT and YNNKEL (reference sequence). DNA of the CDR3: TGTGCCAGCAGCCAAGAGGGCAGGGGAGGCTACACCTTC. Its translation: CASSQEGRGGYTF.

By proportion, this clonotype is medium-sized (0.01 to 0.1%). This chain joins TRBV7-2 and TRBJ1-2; D may be TRBD1 (5 bases). Germline assignment: CDR1 SGHTA and CDR2 FQGNSA. This CDR3 spans 14 amino acids. V lost 8 bases and J lost 5, with 18 bases in between. CDR3 loop: CASGGVAWRYGYTF. The CDR3 DNA sequence: TGTGCCAGCGGAGGGGTAGCTTGGCGGTATGGCTACACCTTC.

This clonotype was picked up many times. The V gene is TRBV10-3, the J gene TRBJ2-5; no reliable D call. Per the germline V gene, CDR1 is ENHRY and CDR2 is SYGVKD. The CDR3 spans 11 residues. Trimming shortened V by 3 bases and J by 4 bases, and 3 bases separated the two germline ends. The CDR3 sequence is CAISERETQYF. For the CDR3, the DNA is TGTGCCATCAGTGAACGAGAGACCCAGTACTTC.

By share, this clonotype counts as large. The CDR3 spells CASSQEWGGLLTDTQYF. The DNA of the CDR3 is TGCGCCAGCAGCCAAGAATGGGGGGGCCTACTCACAGATACGCAGTATTTT. The rearrangement uses TRBV4-3 and TRBJ2-3; a possible D gene is TRBD2 (7 bases). Germline V gene lookup returns CDR1 LGHNA and CDR2 YSLEER. CDR3 length: 17 residues. V lost 0 bases and J lost 2, with 15 bases in between.

Within the sample, this clonotype is medium-sized. This chain uses TRBV7-9 with TRBJ2-5; D is ambiguous. CDR1 SEHNR and CDR2 FQNEAQ come from the germline V gene (reference sequence). This CDR3 spans 15 amino acids. V dropped 3 bases and J dropped 2 bases, with 13 bases sitting between them. The CDR3 loop is CASSLLTAPQETQYF. In DNA, the CDR3 is TGTGCCAGCAGCTTGTTGACGGCACCGCAAGAGACCCAGTACTTC.

This clonotype was seen ten or more times. The rearrangement joins TRBV7-9 to TRBJ2-3; TRBD2 might be the D (6 bases). Germline assignment: CDR1 SEHNR and CDR2 FQNEAQ (reference sequence). There are 14 residues in the CDR3. Trimming took 4 bases from V and 3 from J, leaving 11 bases between them. CDR3 sequence reads: CASSWGEGTDTQYF. The CDR3 nucleotides read TGTGCCAGCAGCTGGGGGGAAGGGACAGATACGCAGTATTTT. Combining the CDR3 with reference TRBV7-9 and TRBJ2-3 gives the whole variable domain DTGVSQNPRHKITKRGQNVTFRCDPISEHNRLYWYRQTLGQGPEFLTYFQNEAQLEKSRLLSDRFSAERPKGSFSTLEIQRTEQGDSAMYLCASSWGEGTDTQYFGPGTRLTVL.

This clonotype is termed large (0.1 to 1%). The chain carries TRBV6-1 and TRBJ2-4; TRBD1 or TRBD2 may be the D gene (6 bases each). The germline V gene has CDR1 MNHNS and CDR2 SASEGT. The length of the CDR3 is 14 residues. V was shortened by 5 bases and J by 8 bases, with 16 bases between the two germline ends. The chain's CDR3 is CASSPLVRGDIQYF. The CDR3 bases are TGTGCCAGCAGTCCACTAGTAAGGGGGGACATTCAGTACTTC.

By share, this clonotype counts as medium-sized. At one of its ends the junction is not consistent with the germline gene, which may arise from a read error. The rearrangement joins TRBV7-7 to TRBJ2-2; maybe TRBD1 (5 bases). CDR1 and CDR2 (germline): SSHAT, FNYEAQ (reference sequence). CDR3 length: 13 residues. CDR3 nucleotide sequence: TGTGCTAGCAGCTTGACAGACACCGGGGAGCTGTTTTTT. The encoded protein is CASSLTDTGELFF. The full variable domain, with the rest looked up from reference TRBV7-7 and TRBJ2-2, is GAGVSQSPRYKVTKRGQDVTLRCDPISSHATLYWYQQALGQGPEFLTYFNYEAQPDKSGLPSDRFSAERPEGSISTLTIQRTEQRDSAMYRCASSLTDTGELFFGEGSRLTVL.

This clonotype was observed many times. The rearrangement uses TRBV12-3 or TRBV12-4 and TRBJ2-1; D gene ambiguous. The CDR3 spans 11 residues. Trimming shortened V by 4 bases and J by 7 bases, and 5 bases separated the two germline ends. The CDR3 bases are TGTGCCAGCAGTTCAAAGAATGAGCAGTTCTTC. Protein sequence: CASSSKNEQFF.

This clonotype is medium-sized (0.01 to 0.1%) in the sample. This chain joins TRBV5-8 and TRBJ2-7, with D perhaps matching TRBD1 (6 bases). In germline, CDR1 is SGHTS, CDR2 YDEGEE. The V and J ends lost 4 bases and 2 bases respectively, with 13 bases between them. The CDR3 runs to 14 residues. The chain's CDR3 is CASSQSGHTYEQYF. The CDR3 bases are TGTGCCAGCAGCCAGTCGGGACACACCTACGAGCAGTACTTC.

The genes are TRBV7-6 and TRBJ2-7; the D gene is possibly TRBD2 (5 bases). V dropped 5 bases and J dropped 3 bases, with 17 bases sitting between them. This CDR3 spans 15 amino acids. Germline V CDR1 and CDR2: SGHVS, FNYEAQ. The CDR3 coding sequence is TGTGCCAGCAGCCCTCGGGAAACATTAGACTACGAGCAGTACTTC. Translated: CASSPRETLDYEQYF.

Many counts were recorded for this clonotype. This sequence joins TRBV6-1 and TRBJ2-3; 7 bases are shared with TRBD2. In germline, CDR1 is MNHNS, CDR2 SASEGT. Trimming took 2 bases from V and 5 from J; bases not matched to a gene: 10. The CDR3 has 16 amino acids. CDR3 residues: CASSEMQRGKVDTQYF. Written as DNA, the CDR3 is TGTGCCAGCAGTGAAATGCAGCGGGGAAAGGTAGATACGCAGTATTTT.

By share, this clonotype counts as medium-sized. The rearrangement links TRBV28 to TRBJ2-2; 12 positions match TRBD2. Germline loops: CDR1 MDHEN, CDR2 SYDVKM. The J segment lost 7 bases and the V segment lost 5 bases, leaving 5 bases of the junction unmatched. The CDR3 length is 15 residues. The CDR3 region has the DNA TGTGCCAGCAGTCGAACTAGCGGGGGGATCGGGGAGCTGTTTTTT. It yields the protein CASSRTSGGIGELFF.

J is TRBJ2-7 and V is TRBV7-2; the D is unclear. This CDR3 region has 12 residues. V was trimmed by 4 bases and J by 6 bases, leaving 10 bases between them. Germline V lookup: CDR1 SGHTA, CDR2 FQGNSA. The CDR3 loop reads CASSSRTGEQYF. CDR3 coding DNA: TGTGCCAGCAGCTCCCGAACCGGCGAGCAGTACTTC.

The DNA for the CDR3 is TGTGCCAGCAGCTTACGGGGACAGGGGGCGGAGGCCCAGCATTTT. Its protein product is CASSLRGQGAEAQHF. The chain carries TRBV7-2 and TRBJ1-5, with 12 bases fitting TRBD1. The CDR3 has 15 residues. Germline CDR1 reads SGHTA; CDR2 reads FQGNSA. V shed 2 bases and J 11 bases; nucleotides not matched to a gene: 7.

This clonotype is medium-sized by share. The chain joins TRBV20-1 to TRBJ2-5; D gene ambiguous. The CDR3 consists of 12 residues. V lost 1 base and J 4 bases, leaving 7 bases between the germline ends. Germline CDR1 reads DFQATT; CDR2 reads SNEGSKA (reference sequence). The CDR3 region is CSARASAETQYF. CDR3 DNA: TGCAGTGCTAGAGCTTCGGCAGAGACCCAGTACTTC.

This clonotype is classed as medium-sized. CDR3 sequence: CASKSHSEETQYF. As DNA, the CDR3 is TGTGCCAGCAAAAGCCACAGCGAAGAGACCCAGTACTTC. This rearrangement joins TRBV6-2 or TRBV6-3 to TRBJ2-5; D ambiguous. Germline V gene data show CDR1 as MNHEY and CDR2 as SVGEGT. With 7 bases removed from V and 3 bases from J, the gap between germline ends came to 12 bases. CDR3 length equals 13 residues.

In this sample, this clonotype turned up many times. V and J are TRBV10-3 and TRBJ1-6; D is unresolved. Germline-derived CDR1 and CDR2 are ENHRY and SYGVKD. The germline V and J ends were trimmed by 6 bases and 14 bases, with 14 bases remaining between them. This CDR3 has 12 amino acids. The CDR3 nucleotides read TGTGCCATCAGCTTGGACGGAAGGGCCCTCCACTTT. Amino acid sequence: CAISLDGRALHF.